The 32 T cell receptor beta chains below all came from one sample that was sequenced in a study of blood T cell repertoires in COVID-19. Profiled with immunoSEQ multiplex PCR; TCRdb holds only in-frame clones, not every one. The sample has 200,000 or so clones, 70% to 90% seen once. Sequencing was done on a sample of PBMCs or T cells enriched from blood (not recorded which). The receptors were gathered from a woman aged 40 to 49 with acute COVID-19.

The chain recombines TRBV9 with TRBJ2-1; D is perhaps TRBD2 (6 bases). The CDR3 loop spans 20 amino acids. Trimming cost V 0 bases and J 3 bases, with 25 bases left between them. Germline CDR1 and CDR2: SGDLS and YYNGEE. This chain's CDR3 is CASSVDSAGTGWGNYNEQFF. DNA for the CDR3: TGTGCCAGCAGCGTAGATTCGGCGGGGACCGGGTGGGGCAACTACAATGAGCAGTTCTTC.

V usage is TRBV7-6 and J usage is TRBJ2-1, with 7 bases identical to TRBD2. Unmatched junction bases numbered 14, after V lost 10 bases and J lost 8 bases. Germline V gives CDR1 SGHVS, CDR2 FNYEAQ. The CDR3 has 14 amino acids. CDR3: CAIERTSGGDEQFF. The CDR3 bases are TGTGCCATCGAAAGGACTAGTGGGGGGGATGAGCAGTTCTTC.

V is TRBV19 and J is TRBJ1-2, with 9 bases that match TRBD1. In germline, CDR1 is LNHDA, CDR2 SQIVND (reference sequence). J lost 4 bases, V lost 1 base, and 4 bases had no gene match. This CDR3 comprises 15 residues. The CDR3 region is CASSIAGQGIYGYTF. DNA for the CDR3: TGTGCCAGTAGTATAGCGGGACAGGGAATCTATGGCTACACCTTC.

This clone was recorded only once. Other DNA sequences within the sample encode an identical CDR3. The chain joins TRBV11-2 to TRBJ2-3; 11 bases are shared with TRBD1. The V gene end was trimmed by 4 bases and the J gene end by 1 base; junction bases not matched to a gene: 1. The germline gives CDR1 SGHAT, CDR2 FQNNGV. CDR3 length: 15 amino acids. This chain's CDR3 is CASSSGQGGTDTQYF. In nucleotides, the CDR3 is TGTGCCAGCAGCTCGGGACAGGGGGGCACAGATACGCAGTATTTT.

The CDR3, as DNA: TGTGCCAGCAGCATAGACAGGTACGCTGAAGCTTTCTTT. Amino acids: CASSIDRYAEAFF. This rearrangement joins TRBV7-3 to TRBJ1-1; D may be TRBD1 (6 bases). The CDR3 covers 13 residues. Germline loops: CDR1 SGHTA, CDR2 FQGTGA. V lost 5 bases and J 6 bases, leaving 13 bases between the germline ends.

V gene TRBV9 combines with J gene TRBJ1-2, with 8 nucleotides matching TRBD1. V was clipped by 0 bases and J by 4 bases; unmatched bases: 5. CDR3 length: 15 residues. Germline V gene data show CDR1 as SGDLS and CDR2 as YYNGEE. CDR3: CASSVDTGGGYGYTF. In nucleotides, the CDR3 is TGTGCCAGCAGCGTAGATACAGGGGGAGGCTATGGCTACACCTTC.

The chain is built from TRBV4-2 and TRBJ1-2; D is unclear. The CDR3 spans 12 residues. In germline, CDR1 is LGHNA, CDR2 YNFKEQ. V was shortened by 5 bases and J by 4 bases, with 8 bases between the two germline ends. This chain's CDR3 is CASSIGAYGYTF. CDR3 bases: TGTGCCAGCAGCATAGGAGCCTATGGCTACACCTTC.

The gene calls are TRBV3-1 (or the pseudogene TRBV3-2) and TRBJ1-1, with 9 nucleotides matching TRBD1. The V segment lost 2 bases and the J segment 6 bases; nucleotides outside the gene matches: 13. Germline V CDR1 and CDR2: LGHDT, YNNKEL (reference sequence). The CDR3 covers 17 residues. The CDR3 DNA sequence: TGTGCCAGCAGCCAACACAGGGGGCGCAAAGGTTGGTCTGAAGCTTTCTTT. Translation gives CASSQHRGRKGWSEAFF.

The chain recombines TRBV30 with TRBJ2-7; TRBD1 agrees at 9 bases. This CDR3 is built from 12 residues. Germline V gives CDR1 GTSNPN, CDR2 SVGIG (reference sequence). V lost 1 base to trimming and J lost 6 bases; unmatched junction nucleotides: 1. The CDR3 spells CAWSEQGAEQYF. The CDR3 nucleotides are TGTGCCTGGAGTGAACAGGGGGCCGAGCAGTACTTC. The full variable domain, completed using reference TRBV30 and TRBJ2-7, is SQTIHQWPATLVQPVGSPLSLECTVEGTSNPNLYWYRQAAGRGLQLLFYSVGIGQISSEVPQNLSASRPQDRQFILSSKKLLLSDSGFYLCAWSEQGAEQYFGPGTRLTVT.

The chain links TRBV18 to TRBJ1-5; 8 nucleotides line up with TRBD1. The V segment lost 2 bases and the J segment 6 bases; nucleotides outside the gene matches: 3. The CDR3 runs to 14 residues. Germline-derived CDR1 and CDR2 are KGHSH and LQKENI. The CDR3 DNA reads as TGTGCCAGCTCACCATCAGGGGGCGGTCAGCCCCAGCATTTT. Its translation is CASSPSGGGQPQHF.

CDR3 residues: CAGKTGDQPQHF. CDR3 in DNA: TGTGCCGGAAAGACAGGGGATCAGCCCCAGCATTTT. The rearrangement joins TRBV19 to TRBJ1-5, with 8 bases aligning to TRBD1. In germline, CDR1 is LNHDA, CDR2 SQIVND (reference sequence). The CDR3 spans 12 residues. The V gene end was trimmed by 11 bases and the J gene end by 5 bases; junction bases not matched to a gene: 5.

This chain connects TRBV5-8 to TRBJ1-2; 7 nucleotides align to TRBD1. V was clipped by 4 bases and J by 5 bases; unmatched bases: 5. The length of the CDR3 is 13 residues. Germline V gene sequence: CDR1 SGHTS, CDR2 YDEGEE. The CDR3 region is CASSVGTAYGYTF. CDR3 in DNA: TGTGCCAGCAGCGTCGGGACAGCTTATGGCTACACCTTC.

This clone appeared a few times. V gene TRBV28 combines with J gene TRBJ1-1; the D gene is possibly TRBD1 (6 bases). Germline V gene lookup returns CDR1 MDHEN and CDR2 SYDVKM. The CDR3 runs to 14 residues. Trimming took off 10 bases at V and 0 bases at J, with 15 bases between the two ends. The CDR3, as DNA: TGTGCCACCAGGGGAGCGGGAATGAACACTGAAGCTTTCTTT. Its translation: CATRGAGMNTEAFF.

The CDR3 coding sequence is TGTGCCTGGAACCTGGGGGCAGGCCCGTCTGAAAGCTCCTATAATTCACCCCTCCACTTT. This encodes CAWNLGAGPSESSYNSPLHF. The gene calls are TRBV30 and TRBJ1-6; D possibly corresponds to TRBD1 (6 bases). The CDR3 runs to 20 residues. CDR1 is GTSNPN and CDR2 is SVGIG in the germline V gene (reference sequence). V lost 4 bases and J 0 bases, leaving 25 bases between the germline ends.

The chain links TRBV20-1 to TRBJ2-5; D gene ambiguous. There are 10 residues in the CDR3. The V and J ends lost 6 bases and 0 bases respectively, with 2 bases between them. Germline V gives CDR1 DFQATT, CDR2 SNEGSKA (reference sequence). The CDR3 DNA reads as TGCAGTGCCGACCAAGAGACCCAGTACTTC. Protein sequence: CSADQETQYF.

This rearrangement joins TRBV28 to TRBJ2-7; weak D call: TRBD2 (5 bases). Trimming cost V 8 bases and J 2 bases, with 19 bases left between them. CDR1 and CDR2 (germline): MDHEN, SYDVKM. The CDR3 contains 15 residues. DNA of the CDR3: TGTGCCAGCGGACTGAGGACCGGGTCCACCTACGAGCAGTACTTC. The encoded protein is CASGLRTGSTYEQYF.

This chain joins TRBV2 and TRBJ1-5; tentatively, D is TRBD1 (6 bases). Trimming removed 8 bases from V and 4 bases from J, with 9 bases in between. Looked up from germline, CDR1 is SNHLY and CDR2 is FYNNEI. CDR3 length: 12 amino acids. CDR3 bases: TGTGCCAGCCAAACAGGGAATCAGCCCCAGCATTTT. Translated: CASQTGNQPQHF.

The chain links TRBV5-6 to TRBJ1-2; 7 positions agree with TRBD1. V lost 4 bases and J lost 6; bases outside the gene matches: 9. CDR1 is SGHDT and CDR2 is YYEEEE in the germline V gene. There are 14 residues in the CDR3. The CDR3 region has the DNA TGTGCCAGCAGCCAACAGGGGAGAGGACATGGCTACACCTTC. Translation: CASSQQGRGHGYTF.

The chain recombines TRBV6-5 with TRBJ1-4, with D maybe TRBD1 (6 bases). The CDR3 sequence is 14 residues long. With 6 bases removed from V and 8 bases from J, the gap between germline ends came to 16 bases. Germline loops: CDR1 MNHEY, CDR2 SVGAGI. In DNA, the CDR3 is TGTGCCAGCAGATTACAGGGAGTTGGGGAAAAACTGTTTTTT. As protein: CASRLQGVGEKLFF.

The chain joins TRBV14 to TRBJ1-6; 7 bases are shared with TRBD1. Germline CDR1 reads SGHDN; CDR2 reads FVKESK. J was trimmed by 7 bases and V by 6 bases; bases with no gene match: 6. CDR3 length: 14 amino acids. CDR3 protein: CASRRDSVNSPLHF. The CDR3 nucleotides are TGTGCCAGCAGGCGGGACAGCGTAAATTCACCCCTCCACTTT.

The chain joins TRBV6-4 to TRBJ2-3; D is possibly TRBD2 (6 bases). This CDR3 comprises 13 residues. CDR1 is MRHNA, CDR2 SNTAGT, per germline. V lost 3 bases and J 6 bases, leaving 10 bases between the germline ends. CDR3: CASSESGLDTQYF. CDR3 in DNA: TGTGCCAGCAGTGAAAGCGGGTTGGATACGCAGTATTTT.

J is TRBJ1-5 and V is TRBV29-1; D possibly corresponds to TRBD1 (6 bases). Trimming took 4 bases from V and 4 from J, leaving 11 bases between them. Germline values: CDR1 SQVTM, CDR2 ANQGSEA. The CDR3 consists of 13 residues. CDR3 sequence (DNA): TGCAGCGTTGGGACAGCTGTTAATCAGCCCCAGCATTTT. Translated, it gives CSVGTAVNQPQHF.

A word on this clone: The same CDR3 can be traced to other DNA sequences in this sample. This chain uses TRBV28 with TRBJ1-1, with D unresolved. Germline CDR1 reads MDHEN; CDR2 reads SYDVKM. V dropped 2 bases and J dropped 1 base, with 5 bases sitting between them. The CDR3 consists of 13 residues. CDR3 in DNA: TGTGCCAGCAGTTTAACTGGGAACACTGAAGCTTTCTTT. This gives the protein CASSLTGNTEAFF.

CDR3 sequence: CASRRTGGYGEAFF. The CDR3 DNA sequence: TGTGCCAGCAGGCGGACAGGGGGCTACGGTGAAGCTTTCTTT. This chain connects TRBV2 to TRBJ1-1; 11 nucleotides align to TRBD1. The CDR3 loop spans 14 amino acids. With 6 bases clipped from V and 7 bases from J, the junction kept 7 bases outside the gene matches. The V gene's germline CDR1 is SNHLY and CDR2 FYNNEI.

This clone came up a few times. The genes are TRBV28 and TRBJ1-2, with 10 bases identical to TRBD1. V gave up 6 bases and J gave up 2 bases; unmatched junction bases: 9. The germline CDR1 and CDR2 sequences are MDHEN and SYDVKM. There are 16 residues in the CDR3. The CDR3 loop reads CASSPAGTGENYGYTF. Written as DNA, the CDR3 is TGTGCCAGCAGCCCAGCGGGGACAGGGGAAAACTATGGCTACACCTTC.

For the CDR3, the DNA is TGTGCCAGCAGCTCCGTAAGGGCGGGGTCCTCTGGAAACACCATATATTTT. It specifies CASSSVRAGSSGNTIYF. The gene calls are TRBV13 and TRBJ1-3; D is unclear. The germline V gene encodes CDR1 PRHDT and CDR2 FYEKMQ (reference sequence). The CDR3 runs 17 residues. The ends were cut back, 4 bases at V and 0 bases at J, with 16 bases in the middle.

The V gene is TRBV9, the J gene TRBJ1-1, with 7 positions matching TRBD1. Germline V lookup: CDR1 SGDLS, CDR2 YYNGEE. The junction had 3 bases not matched to a gene; V was cut back by 5 bases and J by 2 bases. This CDR3 is 13 amino acids long. Here the CDR3 reads CASSGQENTEAFF. The CDR3 DNA is TGTGCCAGCAGTGGACAGGAAAACACTGAAGCTTTCTTT.

The rearrangement links TRBV6-2 or TRBV6-3 to TRBJ1-1, with 7 bases fitting TRBD1. This CDR3 has 14 residues. The germline V gene encodes CDR1 MNHEY and CDR2 SVGEGT. V lost 2 bases and J lost 4; bases outside the gene matches: 4. CDR3 bases: TGTGCCAGCAGTTACAGACAGGGCGGCACTGAAGCTTTCTTT. Amino acids: CASSYRQGGTEAFF.

V is TRBV11-3 and J is TRBJ2-1, with TRBD1 matching over 9 bases. The CDR3 runs to 15 residues. The ends lost 4 bases at V and 5 bases at J; junction bases unmatched: 6. Germline V gives CDR1 SGHNT, CDR2 YENEEA. CDR3 sequence reads: CASSSLGTGNNEQFF. CDR3 DNA: TGTGCCAGCAGCTCCCTGGGGACAGGGAACAATGAGCAGTTCTTC.

This rearrangement joins TRBV7-9 to TRBJ2-2; 9 nucleotides line up with TRBD2. The CDR3 has 16 amino acids. V dropped 4 bases and J dropped 1; count of bases not matched to a gene: 4. CDR1 is SEHNR and CDR2 is FQNEAQ in the germline V gene (reference sequence). CDR3 coding DNA: TGTGCCAGCAGCTACGCTAGCGGGATGAACACCGGGGAGCTGTTTTTT. It yields the protein CASSYASGMNTGELFF. Filled out from reference TRBV7-9 and TRBJ2-2, the complete variable domain reads DTGVSQNPRHKITKRGQNVTFRCDPISEHNRLYWYRQTLGQGPEFLTYFQNEAQLEKSRLLSDRFSAERPKGSFSTLEIQRTEQGDSAMYLCASSYASGMNTGELFFGEGSRLTVL.

The chain employs TRBV14 and TRBJ2-5; D is possibly TRBD2 (5 bases). Germline lookup yields CDR1 SGHDN and CDR2 FVKESK. The CDR3 has 17 amino acids. Trimming removed 2 bases from V and 5 bases from J, with 21 bases in between. This CDR3 is CASSQPHPGSLKETQYF. CDR3 nucleotides: TGTGCCAGCAGCCAACCACACCCGGGATCCCTCAAGGAGACCCAGTACTTC. Full variable domain (rest looked up from reference TRBV14 and TRBJ2-5): EAGVTQFPSHSVIEKGQTVTLRCDPISGHDNLYWYRRVMGKEIKFLLHFVKESKQDESGMPNNRFLAERTGGTYSTLKVQPAELEDSGVYFCASSQPHPGSLKETQYFGPGTRLLVL.

V gene TRBV19 combines with J gene TRBJ1-4; 8 bases map to TRBD1. The V gene end was trimmed by 6 bases and the J gene end by 5 bases; junction bases not matched to a gene: 5. This CDR3 is 14 amino acids long. Germline V gene data show CDR1 as LNHDA and CDR2 as SQIVND (reference sequence). The CDR3 spells CASRVRQGNEKLFF. For the CDR3, the DNA is TGTGCCAGTAGGGTCCGACAGGGGAATGAAAAACTGTTTTTT.